One and the same sample provided the 16 T cell receptor beta chains below, sequenced in a study of cytomegalovirus exposure and HLA in healthy donors. The study ran its PCR with 60 Vbeta and 13 Jbeta primers. Only in-frame clones appear in the TCRdb table, and some are missing; sequencing was by immunoSEQ multiplex PCR. This repertoire shows about 190,000 clones, 87% found once; its top ten account for around 1.4%. Sequencing was carried out using PBMCs. These receptor sequences come from a man aged 30 to 39 in good health and CMV-seronegative.

This rearrangement joins TRBV30 to TRBJ2-1; tentative D call: TRBD2 (5 bases). The length of the CDR3 is 13 residues. Looked up from germline, CDR1 is GTSNPN and CDR2 is SVGIG (reference sequence). V lost 4 bases and J 9 bases, leaving 16 bases between the germline ends. The CDR3 DNA reads as TGTGCCTGGACCCTGGAGGTGGGTACTGAGCAGTTCTTC. It is translated as CAWTLEVGTEQFF.

This sequence joins TRBV19 and TRBJ2-1; 8 bases match TRBD2. There are 19 residues in the CDR3. Germline V CDR1 and CDR2: LNHDA, SQIVND (reference sequence). Germline trimming cut 3 bases from V and 2 bases from J; bases unmatched to any gene: 15. CDR3 sequence (DNA): TGTGCCAGTAGTATGAGGTCCCTTCCGGGACTAGAAACCTACAATGAGCAGTTCTTC. It translates to CASSMRSLPGLETYNEQFF.

The chain couples TRBV7-2 to TRBJ2-3, with D tentatively TRBD1 (6 bases). Germline V gene data show CDR1 as SGHTA and CDR2 as FQGNSA. The CDR3 sequence is 15 residues long. The V end lost 3 bases, the J end lost 4 bases, and 14 bases lay between the germline ends. CDR3 nucleotide sequence: TGTGCCAGCAGCTTGGGCAGGGGTTACTCAGATACGCAGTATTTT. This gives the protein CASSLGRGYSDTQYF.

V and J are TRBV5-1 and TRBJ2-1; 11 bases fit TRBD2. The trim removed 4 bases at V and 9 bases at J, leaving 12 bases unmatched. The germline CDR1 and CDR2 sequences are SGHRS and YFSETQ. The CDR3 contains 16 residues. Written as DNA, the CDR3 is TGCGCCAGCAGCGGGAATAGCGGGGGGGCGTTAAGTGAGCAGTTCTTC. This translates into CASSGNSGGALSEQFF.

V and J are TRBV5-1 and TRBJ1-6, with 9 bases matching TRBD1. This CDR3 has 15 residues. CDR1 is SGHRS, CDR2 YFSETQ, per germline. V lost 3 bases to trimming and J lost 8 bases; unmatched junction nucleotides: 6. CDR3 amino acids: CASSSDRGQDSPLHF. Here the CDR3 DNA reads TGCGCCAGCAGCTCGGACAGGGGACAGGATTCACCCCTCCACTTT.

The CDR3 protein is CASSVGGGADEQFF. DNA of the CDR3: TGTGCCAGCAGCGTAGGCGGGGGGGCGGATGAGCAGTTCTTC. V and J are TRBV9 and TRBJ2-1; 9 bases agree with TRBD2. Per germline, CDR1 SGDLS and CDR2 YYNGEE. Losses at the gene ends were 0 bases for V and 8 bases for J; bases not matched to a gene: 3. The CDR3 loop spans 14 amino acids. The variable domain in full, completed from reference TRBV9 and TRBJ2-1, reads DSGVTQTPKHLITATGQRVTLRCSPRSGDLSVYWYQQSLDQGLQFLIQYYNGEERAKGNILERFSAQQFPDLHSELNLSSLELGDSALYFCASSVGGGADEQFFGPGTRLTVL.

The J gene is TRBJ2-7, the V gene TRBV7-6; D is perhaps TRBD1 (6 bases). Per the germline V gene, CDR1 is SGHVS and CDR2 is FNYEAQ. This CDR3 spans 13 amino acids. With 4 bases removed from V and 6 bases from J, the gap between germline ends came to 13 bases. CDR3 DNA sequence: TGTGCCAGCAGCTCTATGGACAGAAGCGAGCAGTACTTC. It is translated as CASSSMDRSEQYF.

The CDR3 region is CASRLARQTPRGAYEQYF. In DNA form, the CDR3 reads TGTGCAAGTCGCTTAGCGCGTCAAACCCCCCGGGGGGCCTACGAGCAGTACTTC. The chain has TRBV12-2 and TRBJ2-7; TRBD2 reflects the table's D call only, with no check against the DNA. TRBV12-2 is marked as a pseudogene. This CDR3 is 18 amino acids long.

This chain joins TRBV27 and TRBJ1-5; possibly TRBD1 for D (6 bases). Germline-derived CDR1 and CDR2 are MNHEY and SMNVEV (reference sequence). The length of the CDR3 is 19 residues. The V gene lost 2 bases and the J gene lost 0 bases, with 20 bases spanning the gap. Written as DNA, the CDR3 is TGTGCCAGCAGTTTAACTTACTGGACAGCCATGTTTAGCAATCAGCCCCAGCATTTT. Its protein is CASSLTYWTAMFSNQPQHF.

The rearrangement joins TRBV2 to TRBJ1-1; tentatively, D is TRBD1 (5 bases). The germline V gene encodes CDR1 SNHLY and CDR2 FYNNEI. V lost 8 bases and J 5 bases, leaving 15 bases between the germline ends. The CDR3 sequence is 13 residues long. The CDR3 nucleotides are TGTGCCAGCCCCGGCGGGGCTAGGACTGAAGCTTTCTTT. Translated: CASPGGARTEAFF. Full variable domain (outside the CDR3, taken from reference TRBV2 and TRBJ1-1): EPEVTQTPSHQVTQMGQEVILRCVPISNHLYFYWYRQILGQKVEFLVSFYNNEISEKSEIFDDQFSVERPDGSNFTLKIRSTKLEDSAMYFCASPGGARTEAFFGQGTRLTVV.

This clone came up once. The V and J genes are TRBV7-8 and TRBJ1-1; D uncertain. The germline gives CDR1 SGHVS, CDR2 FQNEAQ. CDR3 length: 14 amino acids. Trimming removed 4 bases at V and 5 bases at J, with 14 bases between. The CDR3 sequence: CASSSMMDLTEAFF. The CDR3 region has the DNA TGTGCCAGCAGCTCCATGATGGACTTGACTGAAGCTTTCTTT.

The chain couples TRBV5-1 to TRBJ1-6; D is possibly TRBD1 (6 bases). The CDR3 covers 15 residues. V was clipped by 0 bases and J by 8 bases, with 12 bases between them. The germline V gene encodes CDR1 SGHRS and CDR2 YFSETQ. CDR3 region: CASSLAWQGYSPLHF. The CDR3 DNA reads as TGCGCCAGCAGCTTGGCCTGGCAGGGGTATTCACCCCTCCACTTT. Combining the CDR3 with reference TRBV5-1 and TRBJ1-6 gives the whole variable domain KAGVTQTPRYLIKTRGQQVTLSCSPISGHRSVSWYQQTPGQGLQFLFEYFSETQRNKGNFPGRFSGRQFSNSRSEMNVSTLELGDSALYLCASSLAWQGYSPLHFGNGTRLTVT.

This chain links TRBV11-3 with TRBJ2-5; perhaps TRBD2 as D (6 bases). This CDR3 is built from 15 residues. Germline V CDR1 and CDR2: SGHNT, YENEEA. The V and J ends lost 5 bases and 9 bases respectively, with 22 bases between them. The CDR3 region is CASSRGGTDSEAQYF. CDR3 DNA sequence: TGTGCCAGCAGCCGTGGGGGGACCGATTCGGAGGCCCAGTACTTC.

V and J are TRBV5-6 and TRBJ2-7; 9 bases are a match to TRBD1. The junction had 7 bases not matched to a gene; V was cut back by 4 bases and J by 2 bases. The germline V gene encodes CDR1 SGHDT and CDR2 YYEEEE. This CDR3 contains 15 residues. In DNA form, the CDR3 reads TGTGCCAGCAGCGCAGACGACAGGGGGGCCTACGAGCAGTACTTC. This gives the protein CASSADDRGAYEQYF.

The J gene is TRBJ2-5, the V gene TRBV27; possibly TRBD1 for D (6 bases). The V gene lost 4 bases and the J gene lost 7 bases, with 16 bases spanning the gap. CDR1 MNHEY and CDR2 SMNVEV come from the germline V gene (reference sequence). The CDR3 is 14 residues long. The CDR3 DNA reads TGTGCCAGCAGTTCCGGGACAAGGTTGGGGACCCAGTACTTC. This translates into CASSSGTRLGTQYF.

CDR3 sequence: CASSEPWAGGNEQFF. As DNA, the CDR3 is TGTGCCAGCAGTGAACCGTGGGCAGGGGGAAATGAGCAGTTCTTC. This sequence joins TRBV2 and TRBJ2-1; 7 bases map to TRBD1. V dropped 2 bases and J dropped 7; count of bases not matched to a gene: 8. The CDR3 runs to 15 residues. CDR1 is SNHLY, CDR2 FYNNEI, per germline. The complete variable domain, with remaining parts taken from reference TRBV2 and TRBJ2-1, reads EPEVTQTPSHQVTQMGQEVILRCVPISNHLYFYWYRQILGQKVEFLVSFYNNEISEKSEIFDDQFSVERPDGSNFTLKIRSTKLEDSAMYFCASSEPWAGGNEQFFGPGTRLTVL.